This entry lists 6 T cell receptor beta chains sequenced from one sample in a study of blood T cell repertoires in COVID-19. TCRdb's table, derived via immunoSEQ multiplex PCR, lists solely in-frame clones and lacks some. The table lists under 200,000 clones, roughly four fifths of them singletons. Sequenced: peripheral blood. Every receptor here comes from a man aged 40-55 years who had recovered from COVID-19.

This chain links TRBV5-5 with TRBJ1-2; maybe TRBD1 (5 bases). CDR3 size: 13 residues. V was pared by 4 bases and J by 3 bases, with 10 bases between. Per the germline V gene, CDR1 is SGHKS and CDR2 is YYEKEE (reference sequence). The CDR3 spells CASSHRQYYGYTF. Here the CDR3 DNA reads TGTGCCAGCAGCCACCGACAGTACTATGGCTACACCTTC.

CDR3 DNA: TGCGCCAGCAGTCAGGGACTAGGGTATGGCTACACCTTC. Protein sequence: CASSQGLGYGYTF. The J gene is TRBJ1-2, the V gene TRBV23-1, with D tentatively TRBD1 (5 bases). TRBV23-1 is an ORF, and what it does is uncertain. The CDR3 is made up of 13 amino acids. V lost 3 bases to trimming and J lost 5 bases, with 10 bases between them.

The gene calls are TRBV4-3 and TRBJ1-1; D is undetermined. Germline V gene data show CDR1 as LGHNA and CDR2 as YSLEER. The V and J ends lost 1 base and 4 bases respectively, with 7 bases between them. This CDR3 contains 13 residues. The CDR3 bases are TGCGCCAGCAGCCAAGCCCTGAGCACTGAAGCTTTCTTT. Protein product: CASSQALSTEAFF.

The chain recombines TRBV4-1 with TRBJ2-7; weak D call: TRBD1 (5 bases). The CDR3 sequence is 15 residues long. The germline gives CDR1 MGHRA, CDR2 YSYEKL. Trimming stripped 0 bases from V and 5 bases from J, with 14 bases between. CDR3 sequence (DNA): TGCGCCAGCAGCCAAGACAGCAGGGTGGACCACGAGCAGTACTTC. This translates into CASSQDSRVDHEQYF.

The chain combines TRBV6-2 or TRBV6-3 with TRBJ2-2, with TRBD1 matching over 9 bases. The CDR3 totals 17 residues. Germline assignment: CDR1 MNHEY and CDR2 SVGEGT. V lost 4 bases and J lost 7; bases outside the gene matches: 13. The CDR3 loop is CASSSSRDRAFRGELFF. The DNA for the CDR3 is TGTGCCAGCAGTTCTTCCCGGGACAGGGCGTTCCGCGGGGAGCTGTTTTTT.

V and J are TRBV7-6 and TRBJ2-1; 9 nucleotides align to TRBD2. The CDR3 is made up of 17 amino acids. CDR1 and CDR2 (germline): SGHVS, FNYEAQ. Trimming cost V 1 base and J 5 bases; bases outside gene matches: 9. The CDR3, as DNA: TGTGCCAGCAGCTTAGATCTGGCGGGAGGGCCGGACAATGAGCAGTTCTTC. Translation gives CASSLDLAGGPDNEQFF.